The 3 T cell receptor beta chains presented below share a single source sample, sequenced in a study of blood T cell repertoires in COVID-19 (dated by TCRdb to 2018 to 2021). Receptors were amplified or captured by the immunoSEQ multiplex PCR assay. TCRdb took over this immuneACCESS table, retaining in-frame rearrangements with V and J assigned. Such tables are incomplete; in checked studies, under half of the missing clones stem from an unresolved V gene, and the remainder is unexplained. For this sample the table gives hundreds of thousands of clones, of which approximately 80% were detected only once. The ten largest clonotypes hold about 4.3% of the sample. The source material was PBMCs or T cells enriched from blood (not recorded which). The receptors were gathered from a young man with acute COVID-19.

The CDR3 loop is CASSLAVNYGYTF. CDR3 coding DNA: TGTGCCAGCAGCTTAGCCGTTAACTATGGCTACACCTTC. The J gene is TRBJ1-2, the V gene TRBV11-3; D call uncertain. V shed 1 base and J shed 1 base, with 4 bases lying between them. The CDR3 runs 13 residues. Germline V gives CDR1 SGHNT, CDR2 YENEEA. Full variable domain (outside the CDR3, taken from reference TRBV11-3 and TRBJ1-2): EAGVVQSPRYKIIEKKQPVAFWCNPISGHNTLYWYLQNLGQGPELLIRYENEEAVDDSQLPKDRFSAERLKGVDSTLKIQPAELGDSAVYLCASSLAVNYGYTFGSGTRLTVV.

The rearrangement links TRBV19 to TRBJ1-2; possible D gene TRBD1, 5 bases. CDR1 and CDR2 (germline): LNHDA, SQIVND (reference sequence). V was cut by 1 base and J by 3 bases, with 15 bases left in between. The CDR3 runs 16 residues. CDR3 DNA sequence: TGTGCCAGTAGTATAGTATTAAACCAGGGCGACTATGGCTACACCTTC. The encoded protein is CASSIVLNQGDYGYTF.

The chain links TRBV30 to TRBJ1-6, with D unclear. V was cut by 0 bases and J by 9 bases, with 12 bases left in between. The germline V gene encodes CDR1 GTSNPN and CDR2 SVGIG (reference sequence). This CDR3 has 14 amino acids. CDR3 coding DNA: TGTGCCTGGAGTGTATCGGGGATGGGTTCACCCCTCCACTTT. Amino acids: CAWSVSGMGSPLHF.